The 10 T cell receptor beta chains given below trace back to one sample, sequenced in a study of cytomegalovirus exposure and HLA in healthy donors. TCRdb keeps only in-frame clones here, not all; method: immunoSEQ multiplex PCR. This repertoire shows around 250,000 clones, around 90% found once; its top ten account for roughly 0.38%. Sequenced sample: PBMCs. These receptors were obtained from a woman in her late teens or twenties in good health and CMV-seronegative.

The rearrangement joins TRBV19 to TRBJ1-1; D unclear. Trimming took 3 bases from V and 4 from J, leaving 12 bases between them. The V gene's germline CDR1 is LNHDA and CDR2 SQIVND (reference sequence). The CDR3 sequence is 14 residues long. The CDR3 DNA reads TGTGCCAGTAGTATGGCGGGGTCGGGCACTGAAGCTTTCTTT. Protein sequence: CASSMAGSGTEAFF.

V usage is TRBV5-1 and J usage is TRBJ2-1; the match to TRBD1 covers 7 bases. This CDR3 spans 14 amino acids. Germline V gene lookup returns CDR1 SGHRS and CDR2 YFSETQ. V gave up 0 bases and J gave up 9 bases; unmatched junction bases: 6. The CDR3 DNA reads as TGCGCCAGCAGCTTGGATGAGGGGGCCGGTGAGCAGTTCTTC. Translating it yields CASSLDEGAGEQFF.

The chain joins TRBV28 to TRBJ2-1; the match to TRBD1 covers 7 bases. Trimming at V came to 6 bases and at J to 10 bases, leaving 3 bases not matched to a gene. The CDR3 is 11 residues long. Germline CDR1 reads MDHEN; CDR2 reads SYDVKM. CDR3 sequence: CASRTGDEQFF. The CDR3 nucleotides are TGTGCCAGCAGAACAGGGGACGAGCAGTTCTTC.

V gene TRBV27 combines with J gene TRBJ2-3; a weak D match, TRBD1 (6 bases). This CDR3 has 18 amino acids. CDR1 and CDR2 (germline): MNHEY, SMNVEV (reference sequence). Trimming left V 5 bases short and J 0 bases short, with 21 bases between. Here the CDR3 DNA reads TGTGCCAGCAGTATACTCGGGACACCAGACCCCAGCACAGATACGCAGTATTTT. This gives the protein CASSILGTPDPSTDTQYF.

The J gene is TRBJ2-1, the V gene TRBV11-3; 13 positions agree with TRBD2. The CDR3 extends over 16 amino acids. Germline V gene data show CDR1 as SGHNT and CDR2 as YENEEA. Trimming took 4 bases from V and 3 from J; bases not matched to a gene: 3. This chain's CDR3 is CASSSRTSGGYNEQFF. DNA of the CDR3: TGTGCCAGCAGCTCTAGGACTAGCGGGGGCTACAATGAGCAGTTCTTC.

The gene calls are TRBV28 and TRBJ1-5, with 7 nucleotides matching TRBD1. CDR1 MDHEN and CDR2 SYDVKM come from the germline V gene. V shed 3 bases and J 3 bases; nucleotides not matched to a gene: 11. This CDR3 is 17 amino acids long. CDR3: CASSLIIQGGNNQPQHF. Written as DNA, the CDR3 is TGTGCCAGCAGTTTGATTATTCAGGGGGGAAACAATCAGCCCCAGCATTTT.

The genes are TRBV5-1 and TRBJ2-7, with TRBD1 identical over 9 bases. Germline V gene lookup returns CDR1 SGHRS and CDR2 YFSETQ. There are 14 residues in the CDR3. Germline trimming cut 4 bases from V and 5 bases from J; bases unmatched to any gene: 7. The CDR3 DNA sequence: TGCGCCAGCAGCCCAAGGGACAGGGTCGACGAGCAGTACTTC. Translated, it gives CASSPRDRVDEQYF.

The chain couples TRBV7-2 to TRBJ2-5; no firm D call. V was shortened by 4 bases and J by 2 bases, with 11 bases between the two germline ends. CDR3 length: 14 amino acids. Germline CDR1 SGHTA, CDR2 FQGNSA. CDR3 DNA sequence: TGTGCCAGCAGCTCTTCTAGAGTACAAGAGACCCAGTACTTC. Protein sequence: CASSSSRVQETQYF.

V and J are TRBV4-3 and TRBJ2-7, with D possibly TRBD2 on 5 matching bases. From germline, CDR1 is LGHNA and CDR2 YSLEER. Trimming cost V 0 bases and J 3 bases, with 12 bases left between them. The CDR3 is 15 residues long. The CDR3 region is CASSQDIFGGYEQYF. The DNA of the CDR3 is TGCGCCAGCAGCCAAGATATATTCGGAGGCTACGAGCAGTACTTC.

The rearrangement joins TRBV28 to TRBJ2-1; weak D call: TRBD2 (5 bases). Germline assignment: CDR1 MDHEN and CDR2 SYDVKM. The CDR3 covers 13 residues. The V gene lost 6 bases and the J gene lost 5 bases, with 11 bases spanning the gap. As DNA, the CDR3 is TGTGCCAGCAGCCCCGGGATCAACAATGAGCAGTTCTTC. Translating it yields CASSPGINNEQFF.